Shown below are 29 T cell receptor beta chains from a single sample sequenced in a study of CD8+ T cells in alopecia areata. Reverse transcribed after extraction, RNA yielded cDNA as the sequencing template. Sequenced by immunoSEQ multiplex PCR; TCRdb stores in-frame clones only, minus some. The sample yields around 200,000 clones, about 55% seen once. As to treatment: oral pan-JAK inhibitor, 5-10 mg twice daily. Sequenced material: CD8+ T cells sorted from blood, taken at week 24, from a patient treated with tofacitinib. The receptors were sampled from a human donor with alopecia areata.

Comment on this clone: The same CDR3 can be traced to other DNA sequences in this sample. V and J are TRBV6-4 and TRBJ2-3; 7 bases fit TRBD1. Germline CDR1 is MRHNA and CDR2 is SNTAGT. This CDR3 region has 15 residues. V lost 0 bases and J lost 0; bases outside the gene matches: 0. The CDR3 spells CASSDSGGSTDTQYF. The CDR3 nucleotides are TGTGCCAGCAGTGACTCAGGGGGCAGCACAGATACGCAGTATTTT.

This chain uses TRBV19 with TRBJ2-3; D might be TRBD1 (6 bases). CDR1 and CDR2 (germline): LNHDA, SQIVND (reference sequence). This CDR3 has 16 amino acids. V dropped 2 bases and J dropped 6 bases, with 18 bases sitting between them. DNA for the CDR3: TGTGCCAGTAGTATATCCGGGACAAGTCTACTGGATACGCAGTATTTT. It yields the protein CASSISGTSLLDTQYF. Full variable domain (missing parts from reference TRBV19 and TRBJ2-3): DGGITQSPKYLFRKEGQNVTLSCEQNLNHDAMYWYRQDPGQGLRLIYYSQIVNDFQKGDIAEGYSVSREKKESFPLTVTSAQKNPTAFYLCASSISGTSLLDTQYFGPGTRLTVL.

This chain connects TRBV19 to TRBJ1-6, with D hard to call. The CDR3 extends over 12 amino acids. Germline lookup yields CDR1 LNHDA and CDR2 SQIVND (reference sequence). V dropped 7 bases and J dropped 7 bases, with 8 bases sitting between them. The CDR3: CASTPGNSPLHF. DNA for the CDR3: TGTGCCAGTACCCCCGGAAATTCACCCCTCCACTTT. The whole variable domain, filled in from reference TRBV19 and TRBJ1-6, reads DGGITQSPKYLFRKEGQNVTLSCEQNLNHDAMYWYRQDPGQGLRLIYYSQIVNDFQKGDIAEGYSVSREKKESFPLTVTSAQKNPTAFYLCASTPGNSPLHFGNGTRLTVT.

The CDR3 reads CSVEDTHYGYTF. CDR3 nucleotides: TGCAGCGTTGAGGACACCCACTATGGCTACACCTTC. The chain employs TRBV29-1 and TRBJ1-2; weak D call: TRBD1 (5 bases). In germline, CDR1 is SQVTM, CDR2 ANQGSEA. V lost 3 bases and J lost 3, with 8 bases in between. The CDR3 extends over 12 amino acids.

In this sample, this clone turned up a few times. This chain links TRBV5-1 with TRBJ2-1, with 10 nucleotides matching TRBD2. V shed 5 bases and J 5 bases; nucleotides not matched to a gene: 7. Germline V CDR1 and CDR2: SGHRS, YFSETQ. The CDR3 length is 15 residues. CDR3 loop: CASSLSGGSHNEQFF. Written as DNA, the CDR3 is TGCGCCAGCAGTCTTAGCGGGGGGAGCCACAATGAGCAGTTCTTC.

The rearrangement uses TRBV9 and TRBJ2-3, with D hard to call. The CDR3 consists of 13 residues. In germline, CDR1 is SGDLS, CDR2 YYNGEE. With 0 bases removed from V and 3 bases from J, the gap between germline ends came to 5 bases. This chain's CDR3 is CASSVGRTDTQYF. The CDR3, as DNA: TGTGCCAGCAGCGTAGGCCGGACAGATACGCAGTATTTT.

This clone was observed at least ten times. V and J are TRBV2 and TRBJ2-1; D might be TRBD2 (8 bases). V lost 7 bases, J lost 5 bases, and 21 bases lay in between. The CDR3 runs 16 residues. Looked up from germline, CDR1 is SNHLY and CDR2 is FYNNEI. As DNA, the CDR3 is TGTGCCAGCACCCCAGCCAGGGGGACTAGAAACAATGAGCAGTTCTTC. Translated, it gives CASTPARGTRNNEQFF.

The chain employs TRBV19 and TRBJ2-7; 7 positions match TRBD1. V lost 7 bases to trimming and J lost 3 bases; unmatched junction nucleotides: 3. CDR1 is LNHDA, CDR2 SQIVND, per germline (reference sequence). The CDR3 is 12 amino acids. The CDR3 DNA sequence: TGTGCCAGTAAGGGACAGAACTACGAGCAGTACTTC. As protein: CASKGQNYEQYF.

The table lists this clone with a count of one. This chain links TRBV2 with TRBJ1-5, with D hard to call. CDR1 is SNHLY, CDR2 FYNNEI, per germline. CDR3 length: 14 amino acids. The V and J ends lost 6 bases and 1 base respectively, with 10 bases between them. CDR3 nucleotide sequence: TGTGCCAGCAGCTCCCAAGCAAGCAATCAGCCCCAGCATTTT. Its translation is CASSSQASNQPQHF.

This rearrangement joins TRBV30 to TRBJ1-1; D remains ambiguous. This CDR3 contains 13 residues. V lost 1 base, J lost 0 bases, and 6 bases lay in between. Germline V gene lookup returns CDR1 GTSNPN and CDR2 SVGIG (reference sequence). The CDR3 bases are TGTGCCTGGAGTGACCTCATGAACACTGAAGCTTTCTTT. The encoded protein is CAWSDLMNTEAFF. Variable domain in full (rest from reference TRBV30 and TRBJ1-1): SQTIHQWPATLVQPVGSPLSLECTVEGTSNPNLYWYRQAAGRGLQLLFYSVGIGQISSEVPQNLSASRPQDRQFILSSKKLLLSDSGFYLCAWSDLMNTEAFFGQGTRLTVV.

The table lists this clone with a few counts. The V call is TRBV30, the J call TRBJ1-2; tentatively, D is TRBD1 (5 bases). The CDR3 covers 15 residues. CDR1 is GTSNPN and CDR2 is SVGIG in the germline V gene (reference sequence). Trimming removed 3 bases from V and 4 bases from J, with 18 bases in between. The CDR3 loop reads CAWSILGELGYGYTF. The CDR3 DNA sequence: TGTGCCTGGAGCATATTGGGGGAGCTTGGCTATGGCTACACCTTC.

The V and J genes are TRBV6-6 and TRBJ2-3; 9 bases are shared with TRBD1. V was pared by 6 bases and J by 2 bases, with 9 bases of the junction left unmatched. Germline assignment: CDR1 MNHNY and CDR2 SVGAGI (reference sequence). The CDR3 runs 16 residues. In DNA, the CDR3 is TGTGCCAGCAGACCCCAGGACAGGGGAAACACAGATACGCAGTATTTT. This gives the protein CASRPQDRGNTDTQYF.

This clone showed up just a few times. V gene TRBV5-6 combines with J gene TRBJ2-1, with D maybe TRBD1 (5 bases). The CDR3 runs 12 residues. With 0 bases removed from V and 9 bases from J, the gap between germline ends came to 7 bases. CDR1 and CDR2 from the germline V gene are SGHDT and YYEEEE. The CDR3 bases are TGTGCCAGCAGCTTGGAGGGGTCTGAGCAGTTCTTC. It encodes CASSLEGSEQFF.

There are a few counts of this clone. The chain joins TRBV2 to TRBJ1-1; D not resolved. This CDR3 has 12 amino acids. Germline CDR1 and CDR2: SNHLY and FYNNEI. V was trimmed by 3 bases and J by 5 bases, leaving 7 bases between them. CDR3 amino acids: CASSDGRTEAFF. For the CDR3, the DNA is TGTGCCAGCAGTGACGGAAGGACTGAAGCTTTCTTT.

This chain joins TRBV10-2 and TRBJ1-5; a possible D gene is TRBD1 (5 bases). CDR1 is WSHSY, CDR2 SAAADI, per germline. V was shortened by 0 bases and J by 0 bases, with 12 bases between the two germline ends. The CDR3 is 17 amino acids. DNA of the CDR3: TGCGCCAGCAGTGAGTCGATTTGGGGGACTAGCAATCAGCCCCAGCATTTT. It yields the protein CASSESIWGTSNQPQHF.

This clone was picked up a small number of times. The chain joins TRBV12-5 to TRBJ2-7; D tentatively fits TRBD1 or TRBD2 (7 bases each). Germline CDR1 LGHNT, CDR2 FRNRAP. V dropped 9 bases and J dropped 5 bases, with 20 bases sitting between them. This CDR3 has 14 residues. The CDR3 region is CASGIRGGRNEQYF. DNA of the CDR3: TGTGCTAGCGGAATCAGGGGGGGTAGAAACGAGCAGTACTTC.

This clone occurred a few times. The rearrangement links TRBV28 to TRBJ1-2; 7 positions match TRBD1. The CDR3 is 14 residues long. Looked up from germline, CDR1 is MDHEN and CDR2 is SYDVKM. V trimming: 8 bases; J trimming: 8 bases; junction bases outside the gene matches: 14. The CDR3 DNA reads TGTGCCAGCGAATCTCCGGGACAGCCTCTGGGCTACACCTTC. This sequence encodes CASESPGQPLGYTF.

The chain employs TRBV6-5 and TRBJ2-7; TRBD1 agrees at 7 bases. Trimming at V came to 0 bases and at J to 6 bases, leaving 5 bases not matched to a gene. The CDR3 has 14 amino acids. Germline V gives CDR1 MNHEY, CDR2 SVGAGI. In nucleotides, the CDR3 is TGTGCCAGCAGTTACTCAGTACAGGGGTTCGAGCAGTACTTC. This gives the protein CASSYSVQGFEQYF.

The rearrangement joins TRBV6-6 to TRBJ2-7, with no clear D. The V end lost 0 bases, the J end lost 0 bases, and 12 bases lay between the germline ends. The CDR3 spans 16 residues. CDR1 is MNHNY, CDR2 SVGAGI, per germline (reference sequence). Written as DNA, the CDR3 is TGTGCCAGCAGTTACTCAATCCGTTCCCCCTCCTACGAGCAGTACTTC. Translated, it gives CASSYSIRSPSYEQYF.

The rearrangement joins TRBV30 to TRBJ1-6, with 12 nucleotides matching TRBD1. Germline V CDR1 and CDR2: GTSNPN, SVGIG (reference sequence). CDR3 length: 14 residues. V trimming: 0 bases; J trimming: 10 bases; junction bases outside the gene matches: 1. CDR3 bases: TGTGCCTGGAGTGTAGGGACAGGGGGCTCACCCCTCCACTTT. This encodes CAWSVGTGGSPLHF.

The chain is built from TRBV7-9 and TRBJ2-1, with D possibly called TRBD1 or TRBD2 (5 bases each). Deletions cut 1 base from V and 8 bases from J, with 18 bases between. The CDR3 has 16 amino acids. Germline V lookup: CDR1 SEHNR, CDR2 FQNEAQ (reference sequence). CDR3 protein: CASSLVWDARLDEQFF. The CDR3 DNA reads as TGTGCCAGCAGCTTAGTGTGGGACGCCCGTTTGGATGAGCAGTTCTTC.

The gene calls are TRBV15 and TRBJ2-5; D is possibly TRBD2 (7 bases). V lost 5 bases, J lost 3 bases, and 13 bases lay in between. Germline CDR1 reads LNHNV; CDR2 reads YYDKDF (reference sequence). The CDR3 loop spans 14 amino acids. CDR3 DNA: TGTGCCACCAGCTCCCGAGGGGGGGAAGAGACCCAGTACTTC. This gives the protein CATSSRGGEETQYF.

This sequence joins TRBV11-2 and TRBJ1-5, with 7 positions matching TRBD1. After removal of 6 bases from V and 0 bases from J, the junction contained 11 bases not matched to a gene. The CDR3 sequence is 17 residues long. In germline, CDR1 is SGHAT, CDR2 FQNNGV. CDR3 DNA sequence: TGTGCCAGCAGTCCAAGGACAGGTTCCTCTAGCAATCAGCCCCAGCATTTT. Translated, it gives CASSPRTGSSSNQPQHF. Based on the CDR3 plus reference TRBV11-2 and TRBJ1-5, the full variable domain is EAGVAQSPRYKIIEKRQSVAFWCNPISGHATLYWYQQILGQGPKLLIQFQNNGVVDDSQLPKDRFSAERLKGVDSTLKIQPAKLEDSAVYLCASSPRTGSSSNQPQHFGDGTRLSIL.

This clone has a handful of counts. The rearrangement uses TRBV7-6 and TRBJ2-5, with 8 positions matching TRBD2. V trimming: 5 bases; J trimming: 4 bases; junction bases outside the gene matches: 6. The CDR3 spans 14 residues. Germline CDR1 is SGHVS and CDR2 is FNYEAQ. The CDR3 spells CASSRGGIRETQYF. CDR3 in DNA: TGTGCCAGCAGCCGGGGGGGGATCCGAGAGACCCAGTACTTC.

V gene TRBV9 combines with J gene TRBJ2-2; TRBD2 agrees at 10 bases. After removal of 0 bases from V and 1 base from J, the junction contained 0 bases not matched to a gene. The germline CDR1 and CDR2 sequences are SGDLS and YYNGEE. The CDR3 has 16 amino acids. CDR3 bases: TGTGCCAGCAGCGTAGGACTAGCGGGGAACACCGGGGAGCTGTTTTTT. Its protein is CASSVGLAGNTGELFF.

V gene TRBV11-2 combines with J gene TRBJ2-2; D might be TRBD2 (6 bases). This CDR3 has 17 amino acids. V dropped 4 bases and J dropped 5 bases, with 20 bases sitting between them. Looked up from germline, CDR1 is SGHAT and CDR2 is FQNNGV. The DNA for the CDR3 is TGTGCCAGCAGCTATGAATCTCGACTTGGGGGGACCGGGGAGCTGTTTTTT. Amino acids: CASSYESRLGGTGELFF.

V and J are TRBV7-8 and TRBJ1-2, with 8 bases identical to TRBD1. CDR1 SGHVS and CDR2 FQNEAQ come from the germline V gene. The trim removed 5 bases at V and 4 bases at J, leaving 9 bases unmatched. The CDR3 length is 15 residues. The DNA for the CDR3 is TGTGCCAGCAGCACAGGGGGGGCGGGACTCTATGGCTACACCTTC. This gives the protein CASSTGGAGLYGYTF.

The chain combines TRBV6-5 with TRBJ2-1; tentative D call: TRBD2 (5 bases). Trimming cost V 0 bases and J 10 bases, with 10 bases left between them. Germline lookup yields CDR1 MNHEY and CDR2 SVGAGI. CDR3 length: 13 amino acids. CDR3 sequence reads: CASSYSDRGEQFF. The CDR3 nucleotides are TGTGCCAGCAGTTACTCAGACCGCGGGGAGCAGTTCTTC.

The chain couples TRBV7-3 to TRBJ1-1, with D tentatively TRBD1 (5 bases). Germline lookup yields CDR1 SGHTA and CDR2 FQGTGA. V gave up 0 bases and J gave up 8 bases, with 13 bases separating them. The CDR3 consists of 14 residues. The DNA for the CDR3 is TGTGCCAGCAGCTTAACAGGAGGGGATGTCGAAGCTTTCTTT. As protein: CASSLTGGDVEAFF.